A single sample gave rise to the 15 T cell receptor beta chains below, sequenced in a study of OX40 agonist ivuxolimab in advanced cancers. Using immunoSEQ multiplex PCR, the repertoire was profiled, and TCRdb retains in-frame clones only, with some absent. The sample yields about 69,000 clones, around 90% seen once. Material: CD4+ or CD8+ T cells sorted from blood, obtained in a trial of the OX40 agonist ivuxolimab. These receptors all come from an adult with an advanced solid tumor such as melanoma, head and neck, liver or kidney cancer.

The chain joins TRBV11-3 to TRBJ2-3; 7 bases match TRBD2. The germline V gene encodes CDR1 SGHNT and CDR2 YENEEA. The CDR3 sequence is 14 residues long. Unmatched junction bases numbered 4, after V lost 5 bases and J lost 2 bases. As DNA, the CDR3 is TGTGCCAGCAGCCTCCGGGGGGACACAGATACGCAGTATTTT. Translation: CASSLRGDTDTQYF.

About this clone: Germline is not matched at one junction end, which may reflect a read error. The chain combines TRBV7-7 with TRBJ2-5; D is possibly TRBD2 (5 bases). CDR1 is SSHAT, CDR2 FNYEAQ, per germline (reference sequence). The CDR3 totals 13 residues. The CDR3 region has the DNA TGTGCTAGCAGCTTACTAGACCAAGAGACCCAGTACTTC. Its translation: CASSLLDQETQYF.

The CDR3 DNA sequence: TGTGCCAGCAGCTCACAGGGTTACAATGAGCAGTTCTTC. Protein: CASSSQGYNEQFF. V and J are TRBV7-9 and TRBJ2-1, with D perhaps matching TRBD1 (6 bases). V dropped 4 bases and J dropped 4 bases, with 8 bases sitting between them. CDR3 length: 13 residues. Per the germline V gene, CDR1 is SEHNR and CDR2 is FQNEAQ (reference sequence).

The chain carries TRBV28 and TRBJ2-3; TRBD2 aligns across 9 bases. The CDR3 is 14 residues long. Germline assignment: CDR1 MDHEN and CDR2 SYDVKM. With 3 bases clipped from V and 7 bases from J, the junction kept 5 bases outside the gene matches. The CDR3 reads CASSLAAGGNTQYF. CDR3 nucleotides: TGTGCCAGCAGTTTGGCAGCGGGAGGAAATACGCAGTATTTT.

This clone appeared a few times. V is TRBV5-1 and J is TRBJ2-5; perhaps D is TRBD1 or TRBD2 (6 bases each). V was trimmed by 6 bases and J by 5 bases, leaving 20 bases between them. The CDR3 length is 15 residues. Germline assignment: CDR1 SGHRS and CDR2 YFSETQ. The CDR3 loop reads CASKDNRGPTETQYF. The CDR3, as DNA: TGCGCCAGCAAAGATAACCGGGGGCCTACGGAGACCCAGTACTTC.

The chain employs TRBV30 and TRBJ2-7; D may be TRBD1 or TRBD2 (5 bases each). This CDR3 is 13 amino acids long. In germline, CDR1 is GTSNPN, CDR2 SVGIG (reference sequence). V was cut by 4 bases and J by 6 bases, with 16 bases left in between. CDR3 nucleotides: TGTGCCTGGACCGGGACGGTAGTATTCGAGCAGTACTTC. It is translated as CAWTGTVVFEQYF.

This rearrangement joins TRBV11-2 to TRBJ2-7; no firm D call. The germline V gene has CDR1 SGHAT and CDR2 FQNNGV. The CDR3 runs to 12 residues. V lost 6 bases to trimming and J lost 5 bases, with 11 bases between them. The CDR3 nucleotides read TGTGCCAGCAGTCTCCTACGTAACGAGCAGTACTTC. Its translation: CASSLLRNEQYF.

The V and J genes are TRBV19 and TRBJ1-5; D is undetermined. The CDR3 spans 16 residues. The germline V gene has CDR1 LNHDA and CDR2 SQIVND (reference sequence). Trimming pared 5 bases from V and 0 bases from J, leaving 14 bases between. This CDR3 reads CASSPRTEYSNQPQHF. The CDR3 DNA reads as TGTGCCAGTAGTCCTAGGACGGAATATAGCAATCAGCCCCAGCATTTT.

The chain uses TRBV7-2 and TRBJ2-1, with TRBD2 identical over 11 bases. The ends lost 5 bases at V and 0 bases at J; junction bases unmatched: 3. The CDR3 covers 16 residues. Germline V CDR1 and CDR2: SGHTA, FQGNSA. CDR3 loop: CASSGTSGVSYNEQFF. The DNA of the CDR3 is TGTGCCAGCAGCGGGACTAGCGGAGTCTCCTACAATGAGCAGTTCTTC.

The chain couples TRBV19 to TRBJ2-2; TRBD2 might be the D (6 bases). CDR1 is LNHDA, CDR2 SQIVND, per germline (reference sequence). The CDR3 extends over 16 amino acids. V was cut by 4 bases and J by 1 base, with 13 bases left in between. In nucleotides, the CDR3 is TGTGCCAGTAGTACACTTAGCGGAGAGAACACCGGGGAGCTGTTTTTT. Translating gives CASSTLSGENTGELFF.

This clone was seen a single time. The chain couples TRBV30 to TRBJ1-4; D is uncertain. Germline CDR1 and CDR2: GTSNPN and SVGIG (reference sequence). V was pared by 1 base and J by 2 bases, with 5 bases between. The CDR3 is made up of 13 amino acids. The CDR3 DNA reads TGTGCCTGGAGTGAAGGGACTAATGAAAAACTGTTTTTT. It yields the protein CAWSEGTNEKLFF.

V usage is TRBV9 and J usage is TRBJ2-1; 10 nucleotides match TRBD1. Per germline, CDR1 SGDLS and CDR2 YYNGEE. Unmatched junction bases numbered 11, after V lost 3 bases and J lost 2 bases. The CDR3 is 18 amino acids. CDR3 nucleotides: TGTGCCAGCAGCGCTCGACAGGGGGCCTCCTCCCCCTACAATGAGCAGTTCTTC. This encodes CASSARQGASSPYNEQFF.

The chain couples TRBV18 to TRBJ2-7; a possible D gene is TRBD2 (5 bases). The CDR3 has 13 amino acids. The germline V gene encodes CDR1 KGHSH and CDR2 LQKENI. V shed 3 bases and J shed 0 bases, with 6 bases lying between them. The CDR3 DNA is TGTGCCAGCTCACCTAGCGTCTCCTACGAGCAGTACTTC. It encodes CASSPSVSYEQYF.

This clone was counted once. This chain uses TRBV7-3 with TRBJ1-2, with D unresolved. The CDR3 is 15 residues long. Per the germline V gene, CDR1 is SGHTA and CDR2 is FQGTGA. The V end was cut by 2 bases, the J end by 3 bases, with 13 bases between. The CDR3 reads CASSLVPGLDYGYTF. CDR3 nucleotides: TGTGCCAGCAGCTTAGTCCCCGGGTTGGACTATGGCTACACCTTC.

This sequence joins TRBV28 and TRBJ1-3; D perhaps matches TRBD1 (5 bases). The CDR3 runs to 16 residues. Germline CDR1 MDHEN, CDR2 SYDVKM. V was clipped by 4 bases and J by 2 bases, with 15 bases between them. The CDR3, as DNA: TGTGCCAGCAGTTCACCGATACGGGGCCCTGGAAACACCATATATTTT. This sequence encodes CASSSPIRGPGNTIYF.